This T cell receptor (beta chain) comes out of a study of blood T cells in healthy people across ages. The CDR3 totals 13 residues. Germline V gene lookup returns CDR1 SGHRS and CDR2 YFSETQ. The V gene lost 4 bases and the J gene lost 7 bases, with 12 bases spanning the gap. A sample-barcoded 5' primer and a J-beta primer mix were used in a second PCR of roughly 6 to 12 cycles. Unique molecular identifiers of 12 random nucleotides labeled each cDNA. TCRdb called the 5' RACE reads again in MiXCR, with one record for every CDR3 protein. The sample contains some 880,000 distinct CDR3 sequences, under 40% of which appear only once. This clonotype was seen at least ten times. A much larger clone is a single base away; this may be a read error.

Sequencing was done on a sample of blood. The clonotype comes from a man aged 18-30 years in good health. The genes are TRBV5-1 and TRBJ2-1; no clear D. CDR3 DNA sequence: TGCGCCAGCAGCGGCCCTGGTGCAAATGAGCAGTTCTTC. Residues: CASSGPGANEQFF.